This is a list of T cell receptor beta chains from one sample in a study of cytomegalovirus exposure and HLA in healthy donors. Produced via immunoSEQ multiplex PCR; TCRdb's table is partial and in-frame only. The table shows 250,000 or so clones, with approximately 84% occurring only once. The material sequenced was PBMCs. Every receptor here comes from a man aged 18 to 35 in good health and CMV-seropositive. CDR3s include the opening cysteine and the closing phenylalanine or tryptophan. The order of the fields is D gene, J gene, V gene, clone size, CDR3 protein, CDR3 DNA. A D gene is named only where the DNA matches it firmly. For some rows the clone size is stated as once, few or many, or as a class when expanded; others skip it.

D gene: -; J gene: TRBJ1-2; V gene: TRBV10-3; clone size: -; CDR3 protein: CAISEAGGAVNYGYTF; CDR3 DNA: TGTGCCATCAGTGAGGCGGGGGGCGCCGTAAACTATGGCTACACCTTC
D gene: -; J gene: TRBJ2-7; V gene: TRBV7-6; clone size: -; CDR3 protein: CASSLLQGSEQYF; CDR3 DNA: TGTGCCAGCAGCTTACTACAGGGCAGCGAGCAGTACTTC
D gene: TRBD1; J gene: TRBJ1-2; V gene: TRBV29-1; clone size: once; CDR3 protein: CSGGTGAYGYTF; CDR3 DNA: TGCAGCGGCGGGACAGGGGCCTATGGCTACACCTTC
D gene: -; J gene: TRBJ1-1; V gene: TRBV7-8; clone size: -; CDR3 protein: CASSHNRFPEAFF; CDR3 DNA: TGTGCCAGCAGCCATAATAGGTTTCCTGAAGCTTTCTTT
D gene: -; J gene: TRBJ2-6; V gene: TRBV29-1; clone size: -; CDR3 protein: CSVPAKRIQSRANVLTF; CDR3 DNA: TGCAGCGTTCCGGCGAAACGCATACAAAGTCGGGCCAACGTCCTGACTTTC
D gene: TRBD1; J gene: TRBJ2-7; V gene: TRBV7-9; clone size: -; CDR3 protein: CASSLETGTGVYEQYF; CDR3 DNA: TGTGCCAGCAGCTTAGAGACCGGGACAGGGGTTTACGAGCAGTACTTC
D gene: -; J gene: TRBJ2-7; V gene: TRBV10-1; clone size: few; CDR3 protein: CANIHRCSYEQYF; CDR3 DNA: TGCGCCAATATCCACAGATGCTCCTACGAGCAGTACTTC
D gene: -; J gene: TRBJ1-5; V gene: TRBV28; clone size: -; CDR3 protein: CASGGPEKLHF; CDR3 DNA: TGTGCCAGCGGGGGGCCCGAGAAATTGCATTTT
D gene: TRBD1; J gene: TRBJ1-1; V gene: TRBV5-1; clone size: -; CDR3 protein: CASSPGQVGYEAFF; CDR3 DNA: TGCGCCAGCAGCCCGGGACAGGTGGGGTATGAAGCTTTCTTT
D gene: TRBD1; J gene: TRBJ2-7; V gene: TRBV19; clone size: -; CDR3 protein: CASTQGGQSGYEQYF; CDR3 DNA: TGTGCCAGTACTCAAGGGGGACAGTCTGGGTACGAGCAGTACTTC
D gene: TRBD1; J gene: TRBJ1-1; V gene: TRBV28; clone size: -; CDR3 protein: CASSVTPDRGGSEAFF; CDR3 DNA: TGTGCCAGCAGTGTAACCCCCGACAGGGGTGGTTCTGAAGCTTTCTTT
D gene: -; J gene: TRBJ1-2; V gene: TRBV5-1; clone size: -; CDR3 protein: CASKSDNYGYTF; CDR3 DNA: TGCGCCAGCAAGTCGGATAACTATGGCTACACCTTC
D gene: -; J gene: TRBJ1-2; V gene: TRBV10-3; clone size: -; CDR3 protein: CAISESGDGTLDGYTF; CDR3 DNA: TGTGCCATCAGTGAGTCGGGGGACGGTACCCTAGATGGCTACACCTTC
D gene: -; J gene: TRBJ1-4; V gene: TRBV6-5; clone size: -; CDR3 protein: CASRGSSNEKLFF; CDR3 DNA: TGTGCCAGCAGAGGCTCCAGTAATGAAAAACTGTTTTTT
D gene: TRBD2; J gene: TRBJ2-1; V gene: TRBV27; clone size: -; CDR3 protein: CASSWGLGPYNEQFF; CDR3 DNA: TGTGCCAGCAGTTGGGGACTAGGACCCTACAATGAGCAGTTCTTC
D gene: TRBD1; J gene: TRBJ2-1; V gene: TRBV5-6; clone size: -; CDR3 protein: CASSPVGTGLGEQFF; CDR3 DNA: TGTGCCAGCAGCCCAGTCGGGACAGGCCTGGGGGAGCAGTTCTTC
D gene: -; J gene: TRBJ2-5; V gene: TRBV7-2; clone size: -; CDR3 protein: CASSSQGTQYF; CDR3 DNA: TGTGCCAGCAGCTCTCAGGGGACCCAGTACTTC
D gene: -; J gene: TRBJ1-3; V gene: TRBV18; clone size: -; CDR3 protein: CASSPPSLADSGNTIYF; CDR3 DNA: TGTGCCAGCTCACCACCGAGCTTGGCGGACTCTGGAAACACCATATATTTT
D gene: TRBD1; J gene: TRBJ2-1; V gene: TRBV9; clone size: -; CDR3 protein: CASSVAPGGRGEQFF; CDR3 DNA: TGTGCCAGCAGCGTAGCCCCAGGGGGTCGGGGTGAGCAGTTCTTC
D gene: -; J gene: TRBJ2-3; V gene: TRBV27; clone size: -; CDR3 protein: CASSLTAADTQYF; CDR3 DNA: TGTGCCAGCAGTTTAACGGCAGCTGATACGCAGTATTTT
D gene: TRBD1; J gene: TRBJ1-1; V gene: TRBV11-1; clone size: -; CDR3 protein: CASSLDNRAGQGYKQAFF; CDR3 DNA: TGTGCCAGCAGCTTAGATAATCGGGCCGGACAGGGGTATAAGCAAGCTTTCTTT
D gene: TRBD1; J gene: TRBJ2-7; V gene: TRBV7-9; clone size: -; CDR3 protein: CASSPRGRGGQGREQYF; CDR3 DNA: TGTGCCAGCAGCCCCCGGGGACGGGGTGGACAGGGCCGCGAGCAGTACTTC
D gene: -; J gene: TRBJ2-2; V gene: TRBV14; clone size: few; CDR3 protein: CASSQGQYTGELFF; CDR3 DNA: TGTGCCAGCAGCCAGGGGCAGTACACCGGGGAGCTGTTTTTT
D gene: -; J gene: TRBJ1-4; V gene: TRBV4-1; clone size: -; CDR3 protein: CASSQVGSNEKLFF; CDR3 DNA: TGCGCCAGCAGCCAAGTGGGGTCTAATGAAAAACTGTTTTTT
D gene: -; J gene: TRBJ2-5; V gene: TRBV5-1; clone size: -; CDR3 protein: CASSPGDSGGETQYF; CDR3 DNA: TGCGCCAGCAGCCCGGGGGACAGCGGAGGGGAGACCCAGTACTTC
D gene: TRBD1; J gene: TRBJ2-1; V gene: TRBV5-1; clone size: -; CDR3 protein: CASSLGGGRYNEQFF; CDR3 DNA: TGCGCCAGCAGCTTGGGAGGGGGCAGGTACAATGAGCAGTTCTTC
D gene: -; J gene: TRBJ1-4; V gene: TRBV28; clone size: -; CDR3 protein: CASSLLNPGTVNEKLFF; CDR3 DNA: TGTGCCAGCAGTTTACTGAACCCCGGGACCGTTAATGAAAAACTGTTTTTT
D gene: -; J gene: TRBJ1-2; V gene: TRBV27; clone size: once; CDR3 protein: CASSSGRMYGYTF; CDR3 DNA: TGTGCCAGCAGCTCGGGACGGATGTATGGCTACACCTTC
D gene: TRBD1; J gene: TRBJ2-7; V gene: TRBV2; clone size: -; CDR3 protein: CASSESFGQGYEQYF; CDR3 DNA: TGTGCCAGCAGTGAAAGCTTCGGACAGGGTTACGAGCAGTACTTC
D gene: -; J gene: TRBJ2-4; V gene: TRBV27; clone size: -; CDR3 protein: CASSLFAGGNIQYF; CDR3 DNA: TGTGCCAGCAGTTTATTCGCAGGGGGGAACATTCAGTACTTC
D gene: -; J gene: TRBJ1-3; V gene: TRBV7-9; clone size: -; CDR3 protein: CASSPRDSGNTIYF; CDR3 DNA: TGTGCCAGCAGCCCACGGGACTCTGGAAACACCATATATTTT
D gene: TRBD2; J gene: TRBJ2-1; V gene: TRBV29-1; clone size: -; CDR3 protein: CSVDYRLAGGYNEQFF; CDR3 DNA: TGCAGCGTAGACTACAGACTAGCGGGAGGTTACAATGAGCAGTTCTTC
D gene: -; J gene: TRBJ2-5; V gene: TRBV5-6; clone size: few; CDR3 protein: CASSLPHLDKDGETQYF; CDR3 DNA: TGTGCCAGCAGCCTGCCGCACTTGGATAAAGACGGAGAGACCCAGTACTTC
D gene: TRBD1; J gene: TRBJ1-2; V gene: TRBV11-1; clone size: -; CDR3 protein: CASRFSTGTAYGYTF; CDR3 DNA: TGTGCCAGCAGATTTAGTACCGGGACAGCATATGGCTACACCTTC
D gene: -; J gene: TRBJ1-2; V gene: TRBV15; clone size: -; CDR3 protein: CATSRDHLQDIATGIANYGYTF; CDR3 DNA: TGTGCCACCAGCAGAGATCACCTACAAGACATAGCTACAGGCATAGCTAACTATGGCTACACCTTC
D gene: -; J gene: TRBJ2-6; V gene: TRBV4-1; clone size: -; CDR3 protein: CASSLRGSGANVLTF; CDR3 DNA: TGCGCCAGCAGCCTCCGGGGGTCTGGGGCCAACGTCCTGACTTTC
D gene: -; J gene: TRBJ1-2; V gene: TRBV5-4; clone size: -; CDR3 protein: CASSLAGMGSGGYTF; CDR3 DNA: TGTGCCAGCAGCTTGGCCGGGATGGGTAGTGGAGGCTACACCTTC
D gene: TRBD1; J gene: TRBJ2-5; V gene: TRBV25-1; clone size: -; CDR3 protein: CASSVTGGGGETQYF; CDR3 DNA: TGTGCCAGCAGTGTGACAGGGGGAGGTGGAGAGACCCAGTACTTC
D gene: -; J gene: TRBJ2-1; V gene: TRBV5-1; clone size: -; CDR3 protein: CASSAGQSSYNEQFF; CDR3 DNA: TGCGCCAGCAGCGCGGGACAGAGCTCCTACAATGAGCAGTTCTTC
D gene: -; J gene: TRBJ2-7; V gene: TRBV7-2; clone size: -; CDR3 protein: CASSLIRGRQYEQYF; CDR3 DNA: TGTGCCAGCAGCTTAATTAGGGGGAGGCAATACGAGCAGTACTTC
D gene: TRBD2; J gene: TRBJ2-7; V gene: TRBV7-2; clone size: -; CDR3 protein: CASSLSNSGSSYEQYF; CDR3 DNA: TGTGCCAGCAGCTTATCGAATAGCGGGAGCTCCTACGAGCAGTACTTC
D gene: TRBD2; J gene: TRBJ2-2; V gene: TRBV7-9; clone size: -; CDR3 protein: CASSSREGRTGELFF; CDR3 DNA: TGTGCCAGCAGCTCCCGGGAGGGGCGGACCGGGGAGCTGTTTTTT
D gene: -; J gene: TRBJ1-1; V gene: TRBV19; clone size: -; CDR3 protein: CATSTGPGRTTEAFF; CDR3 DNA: TGTGCCACATCCACGGGTCCAGGTAGGACCACTGAAGCTTTCTTT
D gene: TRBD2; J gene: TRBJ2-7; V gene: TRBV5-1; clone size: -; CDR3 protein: CASSAGLVATHYEQYF; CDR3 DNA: TGCGCCAGCAGCGCAGGACTAGTAGCCACACACTACGAGCAGTACTTC
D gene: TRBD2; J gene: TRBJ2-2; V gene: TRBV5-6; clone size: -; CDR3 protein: CASSWGLAGAGTGELFF; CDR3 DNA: TGTGCCAGCAGCTGGGGACTAGCGGGTGCCGGGACCGGGGAGCTGTTTTTT
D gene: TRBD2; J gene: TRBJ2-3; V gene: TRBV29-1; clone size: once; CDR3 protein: CSVGTSGRLDTQYF; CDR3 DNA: TGCAGCGTTGGGACTAGCGGGAGGTTAGATACGCAGTATTTT
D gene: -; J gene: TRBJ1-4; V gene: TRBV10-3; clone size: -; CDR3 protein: CAISERLATNEKLFF; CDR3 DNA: TGTGCCATCAGTGAGAGACTTGCAACTAATGAAAAACTGTTTTTT